This note documents a single TCR beta chain sequence. The antigen is not known. This entry is derived from a study of spatial heterogeneity in lung cancer. The overall study: Available PBMC from follow-up, collected a median of around two years after resection, underwent sequencing. Detection consistently yielded more beta chains than alpha chains. Raw-read counts averaged over ten per unique TCR and UMI combination.

Study-level points and caveats: Resection blood, more than follow-up blood, showed ubiquitous expanded tumor TCRs.

Indicated time point: blood at routine non-recurrence follow-up after resection. Sequencing was performed on whole RNA extracted from tumor and nontumor lung tissue, or from frozen PBMC, and the material was left unsorted. The V and J ends lost 2 bases and 0 bases respectively, with 19 bases between them. CDR1 and CDR2 (germline): ENHRY, SYGVKD. The CDR3 totals 18 residues. Each CDR3 protein is one row after TCRdb ran MiXCR on the 5' RACE reads. In the table there are tens of thousands of distinct CDR3 sequences, less than 9.5% of which are singletons. This material consisted of PBMCs, taken at follow-up. The chain uses TRBV10-3 and TRBJ2-5, with D tentatively TRBD2 (6 bases). This sequence was found in a female donor with early-stage non-small cell lung cancer. The DNA for the CDR3 is TGTGCCATCAGTGAGCCTAACCTCCGGGAGATGTACCAAGAGACCCAGTACTTC. As protein: CAISEPNLREMYQETQYF.